This T cell receptor beta chain was captured in a study of early T cells in non-severe SARS-CoV-2 infection (dated by TCRdb to 2020 to 2022). Describing the broader study: Because TCR sequencing relied on bulk RNA taken from unsorted whole blood, pairing of alpha and beta chains was not possible.

On the study overall, not on this receptor specifically: VDJdb matching was skewed toward anti-spike CD8 responses, so virus-specific expansions were likely underestimated and private and CD4 specificities were missed.

Receptors were amplified or captured by 5' RACE. Data came from a NextSeq 500. In the TCR library protocol, unique molecular identifiers were attached to individual cDNA molecules to correct for PCR bias and sequencing error. TCR alpha and beta chains were both sequenced, and the abundances of alpha and beta sequences in each sample were closely correlated with each other. Per the source publication's procedure: V gene, J gene and CDR3 annotation of TCR sequences was performed with Decombinator V4. Expanded TCRs were defined as changing significantly between any two time points under a Poisson model with p below 0.0001. TCR abundances were normalised to the total number of TCRs sequenced per sample and expressed as counts per million. TRAV1-2 paired with TRAJ12, TRAJ20 or TRAJ33 defined MAIT TCRs, while TRAV10 paired with TRAJ18 defined iNKT TCRs. A search of VDJdb, accessed on 1 November 2021, was run for TCRs annotated to CMV, EBV and SARS-CoV-2, with TCRs annotated for multiple antigens excluded. TCRdb ran its own pipeline on the public reads, namely fastp trimming at Q25 and MiXCR clone calling, and kept in-frame beta chains. CDR3 protein duplicates are merged, each entry listing the most common genes and DNA. TCRdb assigned the V and J calls; the authors' analysis was not used. This sample holds some 40,000 distinct CDR3 sequences; less than 15% were observed only once. The top ten clones comprise more than 15% of the sample.

As regards this clonotype: Its antigen is currently not known. No much larger clone is present one base from it, and per-base qualities are unavailable.

This was a case-control study nested in a cohort of healthcare workers in London, UK, who had nasopharyngeal swab PCR tests and blood samples taken every week. Between 23 and 31 March 2020, the week of the UK lockdown, healthcare workers were enrolled and then followed up weekly for as long as 16 weeks. The CDR3, from cysteine to phenylalanine, totals 13 residues. The sequence is cut down to CDR3 DNA, 39 bases in frame from base 1. Trimming removed 0 bases from V and 1 base from J, leaving 4 bases between the germline ends. CDR1 SGDLS and CDR2 YYNGEE were looked up in the germline V gene. The sequenced sample was whole blood. Recombination connected TRBV9 to TRBJ1-1, with no confident D gene call. The sequence derives from an adult who was a healthcare worker with PCR-confirmed SARS-CoV-2 infection or an uninfected control (not recorded which). The CDR3 region reads CASSVAGNTEAFF. The nucleotide sequence is TGTGCCAGCAGCGTAGCAGGGAACACTGAAGCTTTCTTT.